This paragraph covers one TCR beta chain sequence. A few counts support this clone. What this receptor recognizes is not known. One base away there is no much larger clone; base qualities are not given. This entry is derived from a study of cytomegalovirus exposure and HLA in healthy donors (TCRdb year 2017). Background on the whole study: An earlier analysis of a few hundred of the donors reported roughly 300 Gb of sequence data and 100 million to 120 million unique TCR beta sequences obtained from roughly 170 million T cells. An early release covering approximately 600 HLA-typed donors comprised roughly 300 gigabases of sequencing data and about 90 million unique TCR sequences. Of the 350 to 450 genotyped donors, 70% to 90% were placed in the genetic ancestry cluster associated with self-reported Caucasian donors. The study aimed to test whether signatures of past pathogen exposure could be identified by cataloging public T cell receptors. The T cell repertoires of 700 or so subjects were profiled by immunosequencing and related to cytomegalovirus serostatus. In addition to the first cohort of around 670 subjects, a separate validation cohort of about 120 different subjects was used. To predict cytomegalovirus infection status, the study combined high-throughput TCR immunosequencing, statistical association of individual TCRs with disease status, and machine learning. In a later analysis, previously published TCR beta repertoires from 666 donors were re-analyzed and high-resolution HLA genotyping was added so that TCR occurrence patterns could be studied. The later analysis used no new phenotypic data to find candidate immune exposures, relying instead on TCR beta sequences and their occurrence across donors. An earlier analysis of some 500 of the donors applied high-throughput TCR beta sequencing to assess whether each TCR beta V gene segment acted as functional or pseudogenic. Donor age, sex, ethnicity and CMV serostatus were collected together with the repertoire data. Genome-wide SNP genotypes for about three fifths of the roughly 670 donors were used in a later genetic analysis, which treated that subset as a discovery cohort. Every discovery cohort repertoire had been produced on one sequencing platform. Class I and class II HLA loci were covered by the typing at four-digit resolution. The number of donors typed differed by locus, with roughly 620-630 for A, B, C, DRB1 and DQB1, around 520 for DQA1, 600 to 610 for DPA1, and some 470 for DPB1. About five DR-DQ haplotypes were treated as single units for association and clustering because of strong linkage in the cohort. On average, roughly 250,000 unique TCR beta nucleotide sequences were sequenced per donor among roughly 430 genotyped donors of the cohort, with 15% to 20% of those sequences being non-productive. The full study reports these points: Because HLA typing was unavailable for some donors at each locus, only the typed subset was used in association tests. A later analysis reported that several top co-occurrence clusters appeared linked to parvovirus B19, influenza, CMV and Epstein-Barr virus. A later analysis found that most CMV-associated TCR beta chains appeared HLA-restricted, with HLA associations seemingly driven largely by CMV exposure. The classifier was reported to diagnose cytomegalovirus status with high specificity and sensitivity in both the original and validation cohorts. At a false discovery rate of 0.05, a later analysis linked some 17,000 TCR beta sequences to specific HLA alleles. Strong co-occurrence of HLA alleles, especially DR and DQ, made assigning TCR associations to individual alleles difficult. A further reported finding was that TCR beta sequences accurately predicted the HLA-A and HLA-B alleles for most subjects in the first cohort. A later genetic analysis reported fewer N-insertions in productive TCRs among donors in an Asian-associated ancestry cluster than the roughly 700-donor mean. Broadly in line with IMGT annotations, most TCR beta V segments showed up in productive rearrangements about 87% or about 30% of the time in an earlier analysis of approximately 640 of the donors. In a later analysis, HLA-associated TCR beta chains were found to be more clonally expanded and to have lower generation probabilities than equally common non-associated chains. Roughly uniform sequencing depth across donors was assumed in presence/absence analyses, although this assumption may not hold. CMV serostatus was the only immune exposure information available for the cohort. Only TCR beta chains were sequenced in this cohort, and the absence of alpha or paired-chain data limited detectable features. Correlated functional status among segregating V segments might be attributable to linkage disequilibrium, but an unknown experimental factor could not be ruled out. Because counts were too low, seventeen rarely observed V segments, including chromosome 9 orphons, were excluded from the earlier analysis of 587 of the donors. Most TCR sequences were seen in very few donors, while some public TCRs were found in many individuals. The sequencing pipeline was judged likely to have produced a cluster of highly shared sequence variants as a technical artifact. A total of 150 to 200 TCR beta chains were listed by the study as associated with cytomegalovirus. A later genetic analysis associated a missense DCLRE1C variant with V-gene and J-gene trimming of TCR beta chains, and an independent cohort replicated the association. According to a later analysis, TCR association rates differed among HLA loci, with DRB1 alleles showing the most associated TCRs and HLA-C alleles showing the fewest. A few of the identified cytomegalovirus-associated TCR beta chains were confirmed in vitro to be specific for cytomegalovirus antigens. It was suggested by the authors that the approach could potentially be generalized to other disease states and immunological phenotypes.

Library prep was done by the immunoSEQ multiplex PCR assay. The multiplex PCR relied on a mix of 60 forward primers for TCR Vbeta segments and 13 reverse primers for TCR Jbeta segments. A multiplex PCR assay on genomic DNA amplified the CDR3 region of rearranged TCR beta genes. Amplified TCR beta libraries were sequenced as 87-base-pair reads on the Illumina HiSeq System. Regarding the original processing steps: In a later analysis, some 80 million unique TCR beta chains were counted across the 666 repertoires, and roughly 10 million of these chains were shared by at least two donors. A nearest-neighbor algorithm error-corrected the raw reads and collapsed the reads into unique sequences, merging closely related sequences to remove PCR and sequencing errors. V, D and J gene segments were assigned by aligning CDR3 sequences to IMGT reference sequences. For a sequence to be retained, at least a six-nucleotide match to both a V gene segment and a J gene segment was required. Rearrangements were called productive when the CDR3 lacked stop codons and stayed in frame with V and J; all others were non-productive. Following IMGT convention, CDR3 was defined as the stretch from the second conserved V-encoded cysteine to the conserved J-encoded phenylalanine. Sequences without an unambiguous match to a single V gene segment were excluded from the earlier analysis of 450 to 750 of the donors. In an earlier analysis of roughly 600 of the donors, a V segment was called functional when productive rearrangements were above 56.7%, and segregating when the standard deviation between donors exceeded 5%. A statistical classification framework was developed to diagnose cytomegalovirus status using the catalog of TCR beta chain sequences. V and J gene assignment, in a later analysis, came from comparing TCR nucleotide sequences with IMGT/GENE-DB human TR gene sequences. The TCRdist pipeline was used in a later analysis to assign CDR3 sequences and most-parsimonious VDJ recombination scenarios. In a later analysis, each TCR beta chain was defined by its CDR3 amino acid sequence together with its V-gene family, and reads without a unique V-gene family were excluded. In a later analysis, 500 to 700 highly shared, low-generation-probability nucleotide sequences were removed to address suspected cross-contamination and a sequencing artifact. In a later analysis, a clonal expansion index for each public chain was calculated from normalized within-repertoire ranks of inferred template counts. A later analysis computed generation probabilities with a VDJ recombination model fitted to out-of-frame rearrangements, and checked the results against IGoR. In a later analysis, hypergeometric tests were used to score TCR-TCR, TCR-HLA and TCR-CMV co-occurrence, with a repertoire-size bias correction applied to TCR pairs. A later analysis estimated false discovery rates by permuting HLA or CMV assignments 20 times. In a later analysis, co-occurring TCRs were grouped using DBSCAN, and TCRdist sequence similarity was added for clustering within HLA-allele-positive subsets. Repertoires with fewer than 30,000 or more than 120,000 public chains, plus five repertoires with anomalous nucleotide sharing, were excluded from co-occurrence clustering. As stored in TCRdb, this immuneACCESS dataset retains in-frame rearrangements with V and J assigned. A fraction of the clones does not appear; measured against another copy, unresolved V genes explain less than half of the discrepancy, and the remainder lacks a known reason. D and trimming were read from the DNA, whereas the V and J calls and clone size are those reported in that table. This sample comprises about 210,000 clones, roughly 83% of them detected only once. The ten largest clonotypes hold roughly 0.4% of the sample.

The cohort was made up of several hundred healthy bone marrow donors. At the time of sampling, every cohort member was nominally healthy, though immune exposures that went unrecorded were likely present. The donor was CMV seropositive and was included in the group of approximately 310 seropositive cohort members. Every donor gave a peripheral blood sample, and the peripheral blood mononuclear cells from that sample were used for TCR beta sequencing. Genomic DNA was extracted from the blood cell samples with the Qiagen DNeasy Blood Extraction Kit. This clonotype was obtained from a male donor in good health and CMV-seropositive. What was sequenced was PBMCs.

The CDR3 region: CATSPASDSTDTQYF. The DNA sequence is TGTGCCACCTCCCCGGCTAGCGATAGCACAGATACGCAGTATTTT. Recombination linked TRBV28 to TRBJ2-3; TRBD2 is a weak D gene call, 6 bases matching. A distance of 17 bases separates the germline ends of V and J, which lose 10 bases and 0 bases respectively. Reading from cysteine to phenylalanine, the CDR3 counts 15 amino acids. Kept here is only the CDR3 DNA, which spans 45 bases and is read in frame from base 1. In the germline V gene, CDR1 corresponds to MDHEN and CDR2 to SYDVKM.